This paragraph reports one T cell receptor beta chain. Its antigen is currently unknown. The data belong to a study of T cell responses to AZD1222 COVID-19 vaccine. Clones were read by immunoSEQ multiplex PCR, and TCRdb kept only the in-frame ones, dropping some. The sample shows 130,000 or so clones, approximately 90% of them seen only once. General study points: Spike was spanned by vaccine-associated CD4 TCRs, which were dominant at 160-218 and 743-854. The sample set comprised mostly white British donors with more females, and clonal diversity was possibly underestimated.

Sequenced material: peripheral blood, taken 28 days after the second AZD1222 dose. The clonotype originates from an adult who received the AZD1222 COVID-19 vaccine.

CDR3 sequence reads: CASRQTSGTPNTEAFF. The CDR3 region has the DNA TGTGCCAGCAGACAAACGTCCGGGACACCTAACACTGAAGCTTTCTTT. V gene TRBV27 combines with J gene TRBJ1-1, with a tentative D call TRBD1 (6 bases). The V end lost 6 bases, the J end lost 2 bases, and 19 bases lay between the germline ends. CDR3 length: 16 residues. Germline values: CDR1 MNHEY, CDR2 SMNVEV (reference sequence).